Shown below are 16 T cell receptor beta chains from a single sample sequenced in a study of blood T cell repertoires in COVID-19 (dated by TCRdb to the early 2020s). The library was made by the immunoSEQ multiplex PCR assay. Here the immuneACCESS table is served through TCRdb, limited to in-frame sequences with V and J called. Missing clones are a known gap in these copies; in checked studies unresolved V genes cover under half, and the rest lacks a known reason. The sample table records roughly 250,000 clones; around 90% of these occur just once. Roughly 0.8% of the sample lies in the top ten. The sequenced sample consisted of peripheral blood. These receptors originate from a woman in her 30s with acute or convalescent COVID-19.

The rearrangement joins TRBV27 to TRBJ1-1; D call uncertain. Germline CDR1 is MNHEY and CDR2 is SMNVEV (reference sequence). CDR3 size: 15 residues. The V end lost 6 bases, the J end lost 0 bases, and 14 bases lay between the germline ends. The CDR3 here is CASRVIGAMNTEAFF. In nucleotides, the CDR3 is TGTGCCAGCAGAGTCATTGGTGCTATGAACACTGAAGCTTTCTTT.

V usage is TRBV2 and J usage is TRBJ1-6; D is possibly TRBD1 (6 bases). This CDR3 has 16 amino acids. Germline V gene sequence: CDR1 SNHLY, CDR2 FYNNEI. Trimming shortened V by 6 bases and J by 3 bases, and 15 bases separated the two germline ends. The CDR3: CASRTYGGSYNSPLHF. The CDR3 DNA reads as TGTGCCAGCAGGACCTATGGGGGCAGCTATAATTCACCCCTCCACTTT.

This chain uses TRBV9 with TRBJ2-5; 10 bases align to TRBD2. Trimming cost V 4 bases and J 4 bases; bases outside gene matches: 7. Germline V gives CDR1 SGDLS, CDR2 YYNGEE. The CDR3 is 15 amino acids. The CDR3: CASSLRLAGGETQYF. CDR3 nucleotide sequence: TGTGCCAGCAGCCTCAGACTAGCGGGCGGAGAGACCCAGTACTTC.

The rearrangement joins TRBV7-9 to TRBJ2-1; 7 bases are a match to TRBD1. The germline CDR1 and CDR2 sequences are SEHNR and FQNEAQ (reference sequence). The V and J ends lost 2 bases and 5 bases, in that order; junction bases with no gene match: 12. This CDR3 comprises 17 residues. DNA of the CDR3: TGTGCCAGCAGCTTATTAGGGGGCAGGGTGTTGCACAATGAGCAGTTCTTC. Protein: CASSLLGGRVLHNEQFF.

The chain is built from TRBV4-3 and TRBJ1-1, with a possible D match to TRBD1 (5 bases). Germline-derived CDR1 and CDR2 are LGHNA and YSLEER. V lost 4 bases and J lost 3, with 12 bases in between. The CDR3 loop spans 14 amino acids. The CDR3 DNA is TGCGCCAGCAGCCTACAGGTTTTTGACACTGAAGCTTTCTTT. It specifies CASSLQVFDTEAFF.

The chain links TRBV4-3 to TRBJ1-6; 7 bases are shared with TRBD1. Germline trimming cut 0 bases from V and 9 bases from J; bases unmatched to any gene: 8. Germline-derived CDR1 and CDR2 are LGHNA and YSLEER. The CDR3 runs to 16 residues. For the CDR3, the DNA is TGCGCCAGCAGCCAAGACAGGGGGATTTCGGGTTCACCCCTCCACTTT. This gives the protein CASSQDRGISGSPLHF.

This chain uses TRBV7-2 with TRBJ2-1, with D possibly matching TRBD2 (6 bases). Trimming took off 5 bases at V and 7 bases at J, with 15 bases between the two ends. Germline-derived CDR1 and CDR2 are SGHTA and FQGNSA. The CDR3 has 14 residues. The CDR3 DNA is TGTGCCAGCAGCCAACGGAGGGCAGGGAATGAGCAGTTCTTC. Protein sequence: CASSQRRAGNEQFF. Supplemented by reference TRBV7-2 and TRBJ2-1, the full variable domain reads GAGVSQSPSNKVTEKGKDVELRCDPISGHTALYWYRQSLGQGLEFLIYFQGNSAPDKSGLPSDRFSAERTGGSVSTLTIQRTQQEDSAVYLCASSQRRAGNEQFFGPGTRLTVL.

V and J are TRBV5-5 and TRBJ2-3; 9 bases agree with TRBD2. CDR3 length equals 14 residues. V shed 2 bases, J shed 6 bases, and the junction held 4 bases outside the gene matches. Germline CDR1 SGHKS, CDR2 YYEKEE (reference sequence). CDR3 sequence reads: CASSFIAGEDTQYF. CDR3 bases: TGTGCCAGCAGCTTTATAGCGGGAGAGGATACGCAGTATTTT. The whole variable domain, remainder taken from reference TRBV5-5 and TRBJ2-3, is DAGVTQSPTHLIKTRGQQVTLRCSPISGHKSVSWYQQVLGQGPQFIFQYYEKEERGRGNFPDRFSARQFPNYSSELNVNALLLGDSALYLCASSFIAGEDTQYFGPGTRLTVL.

V gene TRBV19 combines with J gene TRBJ1-2; 7 bases align to TRBD1. Trimming cost V 10 bases and J 4 bases; bases outside gene matches: 12. Germline values: CDR1 LNHDA, CDR2 SQIVND (reference sequence). CDR3 size: 14 residues. The CDR3 loop reads CATLAGQISYGYTF. CDR3 nucleotide sequence: TGTGCCACCCTGGCGGGACAGATAAGCTATGGCTACACCTTC.

The chain employs TRBV5-1 and TRBJ1-2; possibly TRBD1 for D (6 bases). The CDR3 is 13 residues long. Trimming shortened V by 6 bases and J by 4 bases, and 13 bases separated the two germline ends. The V gene's germline CDR1 is SGHRS and CDR2 YFSETQ. Written as DNA, the CDR3 is TGCGCCAGCACCCACAGGGTCGGCTATGGCTACACCTTC. Its protein is CASTHRVGYGYTF.

The chain is built from TRBV19 and TRBJ2-5, with 10 bases fitting TRBD2. This CDR3 region has 17 residues. Looked up from germline, CDR1 is LNHDA and CDR2 is SQIVND (reference sequence). The trim removed 1 base at V and 5 bases at J, leaving 10 bases unmatched. The CDR3: CASSIGSPSGSWETQYF. Written as DNA, the CDR3 is TGTGCCAGTAGTATAGGGTCCCCTAGCGGGAGTTGGGAGACCCAGTACTTC.

This chain uses TRBV9 with TRBJ2-1; maybe TRBD2 (5 bases). V was trimmed by 0 bases and J by 4 bases, leaving 17 bases between them. Germline V gene data show CDR1 as SGDLS and CDR2 as YYNGEE. The CDR3 consists of 17 residues. CDR3 region: CASSVEAGVIRYNEQFF. The CDR3 DNA sequence: TGTGCCAGCAGCGTAGAGGCGGGCGTCATTAGATACAATGAGCAGTTCTTC. Together with reference TRBV9 and TRBJ2-1, the CDR3 gives the full variable domain: DSGVTQTPKHLITATGQRVTLRCSPRSGDLSVYWYQQSLDQGLQFLIQYYNGEERAKGNILERFSAQQFPDLHSELNLSSLELGDSALYFCASSVEAGVIRYNEQFFGPGTRLTVL.

The chain couples TRBV2 to TRBJ2-5; D might be TRBD2 (6 bases). The ends were cut back, 4 bases at V and 4 bases at J, with 10 bases in the middle. Per germline, CDR1 SNHLY and CDR2 FYNNEI. The CDR3 has 13 residues. This chain's CDR3 is CASSGGLLETQYF. In DNA, the CDR3 is TGTGCCAGCAGTGGGGGACTCTTAGAGACCCAGTACTTC.

The genes are TRBV9 and TRBJ2-1; 7 nucleotides agree with TRBD1. With V trimmed by 0 bases and J by 2 bases, 5 bases remained unmatched. The germline V gene encodes CDR1 SGDLS and CDR2 YYNGEE. This CDR3 region has 16 residues. This CDR3 reads CASSVEGAGTYNEQFF. The CDR3, as DNA: TGTGCCAGCAGCGTAGAGGGGGCTGGGACCTACAATGAGCAGTTCTTC.

This clone was observed a single time. This chain joins TRBV30 and TRBJ1-1, with a tentative D call TRBD1 (5 bases). The V end lost 6 bases, the J end lost 0 bases, and 8 bases lay between the germline ends. CDR3 length equals 12 residues. CDR1 and CDR2 (germline): GTSNPN, SVGIG (reference sequence). CDR3 bases: TGTGCCTGTGACAGATTGAACACTGAAGCTTTCTTT. It codes for CACDRLNTEAFF. Complete variable domain (other parts from reference TRBV30 and TRBJ1-1): SQTIHQWPATLVQPVGSPLSLECTVEGTSNPNLYWYRQAAGRGLQLLFYSVGIGQISSEVPQNLSASRPQDRQFILSSKKLLLSDSGFYLCACDRLNTEAFFGQGTRLTVV.

This CDR3 reads CASSAPSGSALETQYF. In nucleotides, the CDR3 is TGTGCCAGCAGTGCTCCTAGCGGGAGTGCTCTAGAGACCCAGTACTTC. The chain carries TRBV6-1 and TRBJ2-5, with TRBD2 identical over 10 bases. CDR1 is MNHNS, CDR2 SASEGT, per germline. J gave up 4 bases and V 4 bases, and 9 bases lay outside the gene matches. The CDR3 length is 16 residues.